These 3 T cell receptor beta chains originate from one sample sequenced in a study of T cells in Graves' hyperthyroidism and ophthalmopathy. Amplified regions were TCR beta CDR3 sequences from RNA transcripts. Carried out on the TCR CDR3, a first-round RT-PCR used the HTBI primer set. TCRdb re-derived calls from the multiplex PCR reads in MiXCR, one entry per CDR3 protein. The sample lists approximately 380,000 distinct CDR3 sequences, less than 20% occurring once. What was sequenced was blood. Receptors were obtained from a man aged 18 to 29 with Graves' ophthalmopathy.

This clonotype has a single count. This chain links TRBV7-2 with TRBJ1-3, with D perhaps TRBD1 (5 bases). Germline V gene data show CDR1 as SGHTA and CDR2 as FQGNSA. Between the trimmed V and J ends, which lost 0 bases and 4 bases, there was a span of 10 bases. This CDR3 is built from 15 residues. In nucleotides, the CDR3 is TGTGCCAGCAGCTTAGCAGGGGCCCGAGGAAACACCATATATTTT. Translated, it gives CASSLAGARGNTIYF.

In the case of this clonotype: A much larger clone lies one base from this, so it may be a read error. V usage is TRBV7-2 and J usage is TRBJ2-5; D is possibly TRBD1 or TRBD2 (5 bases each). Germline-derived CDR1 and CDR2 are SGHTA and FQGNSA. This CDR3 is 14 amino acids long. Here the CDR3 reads CGSSVIGTGETQYF. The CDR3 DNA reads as TGTGGCAGCAGTGTAATCGGGACCGGGGAGACCCAGTACTTC.

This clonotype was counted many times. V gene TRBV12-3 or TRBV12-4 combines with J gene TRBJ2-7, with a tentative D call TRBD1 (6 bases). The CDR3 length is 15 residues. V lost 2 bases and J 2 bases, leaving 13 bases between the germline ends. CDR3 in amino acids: CASSLLGAATYEQYF. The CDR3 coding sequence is TGTGCCAGCAGTTTATTGGGGGCCGCTACCTACGAGCAGTACTTC.